The rows below give T cell receptor beta chains drawn from one sample of a study of blood T cells in healthy people across ages. TCRdb processed the 5' RACE reads anew with MiXCR; each CDR3 protein has one entry. The sample includes hundreds of thousands of distinct CDR3 sequences, around 50% of them seen just once. Sequenced: blood. The receptor set was obtained from a man aged 40-55 years in good health. The CDR3 runs from the conserved cysteine through the conserved F or W. The order of the fields is clone size, J gene, D gene, V gene, CDR3 protein, CDR3 DNA. D genes are given only for firm matches. Part of the rows lack a size; the others show once, few, many or a class for expanded clones.

>NA|TRBJ2-1|NA|TRBV3-1
CASSQAGRSFHGGEQFF
TGTGCCAGCAGCCAAGCTGGGCGATCTTTCCATGGAGGTGAGCAGTTCTTC
>many|TRBJ2-6|NA|TRBV9
CASSEPSGANVLTF
TGTGCCAGCAGCGAACCGTCTGGGGCCAACGTCCTGACTTTC
>NA|TRBJ1-2|TRBD1|TRBV27
CASSLVGQGNYGYTF
TGTGCCAGCAGTTTAGTGGGACAGGGGAACTATGGCTACACCTTC
>NA|TRBJ2-1|NA|TRBV20-1
CSASRGLSSSYNEQFF
TGCAGTGCTAGTCGCGGACTAAGTAGCTCCTACAATGAGCAGTTCTTC
>NA|TRBJ2-6|TRBD1|TRBV7-2
CASSLPLVAGGLGANVLTF
TGTGCCAGCAGCTTACCCTTGGTGGCAGGGGGCCTTGGGGCCAACGTCCTGACTTTC
>once|TRBJ2-1|TRBD2|TRBV27
CASSFRGGAHEEQFF
TGTGCCAGCAGTTTTCGCGGGGGGGCCCATGAAGAGCAGTTCTTC
>NA|TRBJ1-2|NA|TRBV9
CASSVHVDRPDGYTF
TGTGCCAGCAGCGTCCATGTCGACCGCCCGGATGGCTACACCTTC
>NA|TRBJ2-2|TRBD1|TRBV4-2
CASSQVDRAGSGELFF
TGTGCCAGCAGCCAGGTTGACAGGGCTGGGTCCGGGGAGCTGTTTTTT
>NA|TRBJ2-5|NA|TRBV12-3/TRBV12-4
CASSSLGQGVARETQYF
TGTGCCAGCAGTTCCCTAGGCCAGGGCGTAGCTAGAGAGACCCAGTACTTC
>NA|TRBJ2-4|NA|TRBV28
CASSSPGSSGNIQYF
TGTGCCAGCAGTTCCCCCGGGAGTAGCGGAAACATTCAGTACTTC
>few|TRBJ2-5|TRBD2|TRBV15
CATSRGQRGAFQETQYF
TGTGCCACCAGCAGAGGACAGCGGGGGGCCTTTCAAGAGACCCAGTACTTC
>NA|TRBJ2-5|NA|TRBV7-2
CASSLAIRHSQETQYF
TGTGCCAGCAGCTTAGCTATAAGGCACAGCCAAGAGACCCAGTACTTC
>NA|TRBJ2-7|NA|TRBV6-6
CASSEASELEQYF
TGTGCCAGCAGCGAGGCCAGCGAACTCGAGCAGTACTTC
>NA|TRBJ2-2|TRBD2|TRBV20-1
CSATAEASGGVHNTGELFF
TGCAGTGCTACAGCCGAGGCTAGCGGGGGGGTACATAACACCGGGGAGCTGTTTTTT
>NA|TRBJ1-6|NA|TRBV27
CASSRGGEGSGGSPLHF
TGTGCCAGCAGCCGTGGGGGTGAAGGGTCAGGAGGTTCACCCCTCCACTTT
>NA|TRBJ2-1|TRBD2|TRBV7-2
CASSLGPQRGEQFF
TGTGCCAGCAGCTTAGGCCCCCAGCGGGGTGAGCAGTTCTTC
>NA|TRBJ2-3|NA|TRBV18
CASSPLRGSASTDTQYF
TGTGCCAGCTCACCACTTAGGGGAAGTGCTAGCACAGATACGCAGTATTTT
>NA|TRBJ2-7|TRBD2|TRBV28
CATPGPGLAGSTYEQYF
TGTGCCACACCAGGACCGGGACTAGCGGGGTCCACCTACGAGCAGTACTTC
>once|TRBJ1-1|TRBD1|TRBV4-2
CASSQDVGQGGEAFF
TGTGCCAGCAGCCAAGATGTAGGACAGGGCGGTGAAGCTTTCTTT
>many|TRBJ2-5|NA|TRBV7-2
CASAQTFSKKTQYF
TGTGCCAGCGCCCAGACATTTTCAAAGAAGACCCAGTACTTC
>NA|TRBJ2-5|NA|TRBV27
CASSLWPGVETQYF
TGTGCCAGCAGTTTATGGCCGGGGGTAGAGACCCAGTACTTC
>NA|TRBJ2-1|NA|TRBV25-1
CASSEYQGPEEQFF
TGTGCCAGCAGTGAATATCAGGGCCCAGAAGAGCAGTTCTTC
>NA|TRBJ2-7|NA|TRBV4-2
CASSQLTGTLTYNEQYF
TGTGCCAGCAGCCAATTGACCGGGACCCTAACCTACAATGAGCAGTACTTC
>NA|TRBJ2-3|NA|TRBV9
CASSVDRPGPTDTQYF
TGTGCCAGCAGCGTAGATCGACCCGGACCCACAGATACGCAGTATTTT
>NA|TRBJ2-4|NA|TRBV5-1
CASSLVDRKYF
TGCGCCAGCAGCTTGGTCGACAGAAAGTACTTC
>few|TRBJ2-3|NA|TRBV4-1
CASSQVGGVIDTQYF
TGCGCCAGCAGCCAAGTCGGGGGAGTGATAGATACGCAGTATTTT
>NA|TRBJ1-2|TRBD1|TRBV10-3
CAVSEDRTYGYTF
TGTGCCGTCAGTGAGGACAGGACCTATGGCTACACCTTC
>NA|TRBJ2-2|NA|TRBV6-2/TRBV6-3
CASSDGRSGTGELFF
TGTGCCAGCAGTGACGGTAGATCGGGCACCGGGGAGCTGTTTTTT
>few|TRBJ1-5|TRBD1|TRBV12-3/TRBV12-4
CASSQTGGQPQHF
TGTGCCAGCAGCCAGACAGGGGGTCAGCCCCAGCATTTT
>few|TRBJ1-6|NA|TRBV12-5
CASGLTGRGSPLHF
TGTGCTAGTGGTTTGACAGGGAGAGGGTCACCCCTCCACTTT
>NA|TRBJ2-1|TRBD1|TRBV20-1
CGAMGDRSNEQFF
TGCGGTGCTATGGGGGACAGATCCAATGAGCAGTTCTTC
>NA|TRBJ2-7|NA|TRBV27
CASSLGRTSGQYF
TGTGCCAGCAGTCTAGGACGGACCTCCGGGCAGTACTTC
>NA|TRBJ1-2|NA|TRBV5-1
CASSVSESSYGYTF
TGCGCCAGCAGCGTTTCCGAGTCGTCCTATGGCTACACCTTC
>NA|TRBJ1-1|TRBD1|TRBV16
CASSFQGQGNTEAFF
TGTGCCAGCAGCTTCCAGGGACAGGGGAACACTGAAGCTTTCTTT
>few|TRBJ1-5|TRBD1|TRBV5-1
CASSDPGTGRAQHF
TGCGCCAGCAGCGATCCCGGGACAGGGAGGGCTCAGCATTTT
>NA|TRBJ2-2|TRBD1|TRBV6-1
CASRTGDTGELFF
TGTGCCAGCAGGACAGGGGACACCGGGGAGCTGTTTTTT
>NA|TRBJ2-7|NA|TRBV7-9
CASSPLTGSYEQYF
TGTGCCAGCAGCCCGCTAACAGGGTCCTACGAGCAGTACTTC
>few|TRBJ2-4|NA|TRBV20-1
CSLRARGDIQYF
TGCAGCCTCAGGGCCAGAGGAGACATTCAGTACTTC
>NA|TRBJ2-3|NA|TRBV29-1
CSVTYTDTQYF
TGCAGCGTCACGTACACAGATACGCAGTATTTT
>NA|TRBJ2-5|NA|TRBV7-2
CASSGRGRDQETQYF
TGTGCCAGCAGCGGCCGCGGGCGGGACCAAGAGACCCAGTACTTC
>NA|TRBJ2-7|NA|TRBV5-6
CASSTTSSGYEQYF
TGTGCCAGCAGCACAACTAGCAGTGGCTACGAGCAGTACTTC
>NA|TRBJ2-3|NA|TRBV5-1
CASSKVNHPGGPSYLDTQYF
TGCGCCAGCAGTAAGGTCAACCATCCCGGGGGGCCCTCCTACTTAGATACGCAGTATTTT
>few|TRBJ2-1|TRBD2|TRBV7-9
CASRARGENNEQFF
TGTGCCAGCAGAGCGCGGGGGGAAAACAATGAGCAGTTCTTC
>NA|TRBJ2-1|TRBD2|TRBV6-5
CASQRSGRSNEQFF
TGTGCCAGCCAACGTAGCGGGAGAAGTAATGAGCAGTTCTTC
>NA|TRBJ1-1|NA|TRBV20-1
CSAKVQTKAFF
TGCAGTGCGAAAGTACAAACCAAAGCTTTCTTT
>NA|TRBJ2-7|NA|TRBV4-3
CASSQGHPSSYEQYF
TGCGCCAGCAGCCAAGGACATCCTAGCTCCTACGAGCAGTACTTC
>NA|TRBJ2-5|NA|TRBV20-1
CTPLEGLTYQETQYF
TGCACCCCGCTAGAGGGGCTCACGTACCAAGAGACCCAGTACTTC
>NA|TRBJ1-1|TRBD1|TRBV5-1
CASSTDRGQDTEAFF
TGCGCCAGCAGCACCGACAGGGGGCAGGACACTGAAGCTTTCTTT
>once|TRBJ2-1|NA|TRBV12-3/TRBV12-4
CASSLGDRWGNEQFF
TGTGCCAGCAGTTTAGGAGACAGATGGGGGAATGAGCAGTTCTTC
>NA|TRBJ2-4|TRBD2|TRBV4-1
CASSQALAGVEREQYF
TGCGCCAGCAGCCAAGCGCTAGCGGGAGTAGAGCGGGAGCAGTACTTC